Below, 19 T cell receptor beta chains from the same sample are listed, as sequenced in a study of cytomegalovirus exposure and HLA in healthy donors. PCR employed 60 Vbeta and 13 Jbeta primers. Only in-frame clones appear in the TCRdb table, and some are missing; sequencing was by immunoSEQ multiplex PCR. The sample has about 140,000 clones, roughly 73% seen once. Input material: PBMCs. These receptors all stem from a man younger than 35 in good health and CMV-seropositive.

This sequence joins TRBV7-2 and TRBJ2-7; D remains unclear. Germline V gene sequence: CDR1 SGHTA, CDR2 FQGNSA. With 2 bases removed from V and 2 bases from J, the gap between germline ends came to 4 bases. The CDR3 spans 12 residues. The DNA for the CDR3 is TGTGCCAGCAGCTTACTAGCCTACGAGCAGTACTTC. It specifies CASSLLAYEQYF.

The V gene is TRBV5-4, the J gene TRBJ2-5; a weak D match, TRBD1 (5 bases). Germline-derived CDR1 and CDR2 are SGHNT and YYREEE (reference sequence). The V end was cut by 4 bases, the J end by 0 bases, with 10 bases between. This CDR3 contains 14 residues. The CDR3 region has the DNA TGTGCCAGCAGCCCACGACAGAACCAAGAGACCCAGTACTTC. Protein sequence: CASSPRQNQETQYF.

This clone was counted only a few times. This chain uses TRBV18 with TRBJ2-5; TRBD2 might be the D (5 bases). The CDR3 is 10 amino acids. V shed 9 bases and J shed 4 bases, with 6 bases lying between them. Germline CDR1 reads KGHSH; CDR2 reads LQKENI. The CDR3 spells CASEGETQYF. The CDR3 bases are TGTGCCAGTGAGGGAGAGACCCAGTACTTC.

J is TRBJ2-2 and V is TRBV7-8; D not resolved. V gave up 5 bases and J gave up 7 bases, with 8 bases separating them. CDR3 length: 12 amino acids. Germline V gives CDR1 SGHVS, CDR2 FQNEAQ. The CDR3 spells CASSTRFGELFF. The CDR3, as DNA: TGTGCCAGCAGCACTCGTTTCGGGGAGCTGTTTTTT.

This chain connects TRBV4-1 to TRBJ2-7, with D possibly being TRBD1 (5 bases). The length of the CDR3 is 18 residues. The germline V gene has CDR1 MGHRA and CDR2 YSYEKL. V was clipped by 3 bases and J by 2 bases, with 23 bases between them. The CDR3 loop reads CASSHHPSRFDRTYEQYF. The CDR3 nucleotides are TGCGCCAGCAGCCATCACCCGAGCCGGTTTGACAGAACCTACGAGCAGTACTTC.

The CDR3 sequence is CASSLGLAGSRSSYNEQFF. CDR3 nucleotides: TGTGCCAGCAGCCTTGGACTAGCGGGCTCCAGAAGCTCCTACAATGAGCAGTTCTTC. This chain connects TRBV9 to TRBJ2-1; 11 nucleotides align to TRBD2. After removal of 4 bases from V and 0 bases from J, the junction contained 12 bases not matched to a gene. Germline V gene lookup returns CDR1 SGDLS and CDR2 YYNGEE. This CDR3 comprises 19 residues.

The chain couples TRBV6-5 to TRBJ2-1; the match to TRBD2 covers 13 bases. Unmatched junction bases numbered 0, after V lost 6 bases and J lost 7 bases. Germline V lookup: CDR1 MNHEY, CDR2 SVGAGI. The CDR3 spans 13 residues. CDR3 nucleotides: TGTGCCAGCAGACTAGCGGGAGGGAATGAGCAGTTCTTC. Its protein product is CASRLAGGNEQFF.

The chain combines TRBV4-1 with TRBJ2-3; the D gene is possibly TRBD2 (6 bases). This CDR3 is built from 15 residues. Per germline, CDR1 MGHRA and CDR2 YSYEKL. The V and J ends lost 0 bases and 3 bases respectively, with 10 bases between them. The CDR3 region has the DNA TGCGCCAGCAGCCAAGATCTGGAGGGGACAGATACGCAGTATTTT. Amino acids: CASSQDLEGTDTQYF.

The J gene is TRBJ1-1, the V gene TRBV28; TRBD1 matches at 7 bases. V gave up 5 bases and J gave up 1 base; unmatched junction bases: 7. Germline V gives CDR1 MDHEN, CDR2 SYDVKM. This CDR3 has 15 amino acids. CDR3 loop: CASSPYRGRNTEAFF. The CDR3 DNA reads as TGTGCCAGCAGTCCGTACAGGGGACGGAACACTGAAGCTTTCTTT.

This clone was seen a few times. CDR3 bases: TGTGCCAGCAGCGTAACACCTGCTGGGGCGGGAGGCGGGAATGAGCAGTTCTTC. This encodes CASSVTPAGAGGGNEQFF. The rearrangement uses TRBV9 and TRBJ2-1; 8 bases agree with TRBD2. Per the germline V gene, CDR1 is SGDLS and CDR2 is YYNGEE. V shed 1 base and J 7 bases; nucleotides not matched to a gene: 16. CDR3 length: 18 residues.

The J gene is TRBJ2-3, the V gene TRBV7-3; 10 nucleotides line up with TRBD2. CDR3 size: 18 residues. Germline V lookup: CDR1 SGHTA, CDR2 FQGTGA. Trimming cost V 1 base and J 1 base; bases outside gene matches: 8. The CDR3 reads CASSLRAASGRGTDTQYF. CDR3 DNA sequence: TGTGCCAGCAGCTTAAGGGCGGCTAGCGGGAGAGGCACAGATACGCAGTATTTT.

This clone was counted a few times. This CDR3 reads CSVEQGAGGELFF. Written as DNA, the CDR3 is TGCAGCGTTGAACAGGGGGCGGGCGGGGAGCTGTTTTTT. V usage is TRBV29-1 and J usage is TRBJ2-2; TRBD1 matches at 8 bases. The trim removed 2 bases at V and 7 bases at J, leaving 3 bases unmatched. CDR3 length: 13 residues. Germline V gene data show CDR1 as SQVTM and CDR2 as ANQGSEA.

The CDR3 DNA sequence: TGTGCCAGCAGCCGAGCTAGCACAGATACGCAGTATTTT. Residues: CASSRASTDTQYF. The genes are TRBV7-3 and TRBJ2-3; no clear D. V gave up 5 bases and J gave up 0 bases, with 6 bases separating them. Germline loops: CDR1 SGHTA, CDR2 FQGTGA. The CDR3 runs 13 residues. Combining the CDR3 with reference TRBV7-3 and TRBJ2-3 gives the whole variable domain GAGVSQTPSNKVTEKGKYVELRCDPISGHTALYWYRQSLGQGPEFLIYFQGTGAADDSGLPNDRFFAVRPEGSVSTLKIQRTERGDSAVYLCASSRASTDTQYFGPGTRLTVL.

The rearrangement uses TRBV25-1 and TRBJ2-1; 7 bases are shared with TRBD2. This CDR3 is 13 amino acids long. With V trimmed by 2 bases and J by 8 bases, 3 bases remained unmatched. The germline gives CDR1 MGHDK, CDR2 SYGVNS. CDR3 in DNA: TGTGCCAGCAGTGAAGGGGGGGGTCATGAGCAGTTCTTC. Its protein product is CASSEGGGHEQFF.

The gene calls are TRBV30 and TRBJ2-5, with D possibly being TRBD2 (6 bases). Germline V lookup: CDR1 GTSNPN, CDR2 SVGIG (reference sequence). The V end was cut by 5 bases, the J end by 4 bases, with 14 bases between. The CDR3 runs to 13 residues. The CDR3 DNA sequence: TGTGCCTGGGATGGAGGGCCATCAGAGACCCAGTACTTC. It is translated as CAWDGGPSETQYF.

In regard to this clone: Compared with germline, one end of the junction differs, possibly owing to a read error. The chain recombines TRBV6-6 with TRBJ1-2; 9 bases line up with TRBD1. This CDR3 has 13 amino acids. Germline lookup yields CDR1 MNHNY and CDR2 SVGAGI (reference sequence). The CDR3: CASSLGQGLGYPF. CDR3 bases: TGTGCCAGCAGTCTGGGACAGGGTCTTGGCTACCCCTTC.

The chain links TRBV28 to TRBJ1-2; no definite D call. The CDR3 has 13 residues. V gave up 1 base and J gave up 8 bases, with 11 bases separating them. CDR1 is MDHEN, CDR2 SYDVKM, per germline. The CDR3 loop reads CASSLSSGDGYTF. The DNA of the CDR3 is TGTGCCAGCAGTTTATCCTCTGGAGACGGCTACACCTTC.

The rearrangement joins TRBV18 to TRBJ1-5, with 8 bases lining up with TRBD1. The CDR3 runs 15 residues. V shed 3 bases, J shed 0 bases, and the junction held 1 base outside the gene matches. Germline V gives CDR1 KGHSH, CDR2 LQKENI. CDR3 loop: CASSPGQGSNQPQHF. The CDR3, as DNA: TGTGCCAGCTCACCCGGACAGGGTAGCAATCAGCCCCAGCATTTT.

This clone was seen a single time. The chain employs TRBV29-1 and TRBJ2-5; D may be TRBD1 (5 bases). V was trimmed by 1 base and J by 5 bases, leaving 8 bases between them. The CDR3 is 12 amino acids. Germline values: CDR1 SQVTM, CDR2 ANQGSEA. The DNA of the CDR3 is TGCAGCGTTGAAGGGCAGGGCGAGACCCAGTACTTC. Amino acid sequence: CSVEGQGETQYF.